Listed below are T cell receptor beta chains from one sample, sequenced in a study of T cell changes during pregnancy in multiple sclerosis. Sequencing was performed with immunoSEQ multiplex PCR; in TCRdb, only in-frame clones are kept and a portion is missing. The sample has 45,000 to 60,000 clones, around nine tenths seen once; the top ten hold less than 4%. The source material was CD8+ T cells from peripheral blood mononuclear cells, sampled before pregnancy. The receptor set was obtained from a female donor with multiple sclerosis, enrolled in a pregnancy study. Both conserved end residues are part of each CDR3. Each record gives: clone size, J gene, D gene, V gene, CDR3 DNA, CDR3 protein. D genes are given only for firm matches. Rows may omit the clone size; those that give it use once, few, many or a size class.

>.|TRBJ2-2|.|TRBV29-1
TGCAGCGTGGCGAGTAGCAACACCGGGGAGCTGTTTTTT
CSVASSNTGELFF
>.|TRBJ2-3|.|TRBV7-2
TGTGCCAGCAGCTTCGGGATCACAGATACGCAGTATTTT
CASSFGITDTQYF
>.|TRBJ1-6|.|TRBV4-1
TGCGCCAGCAGCCGAGGACAGTCCGGGACACCCCTCCACTTT
CASSRGQSGTPLHF
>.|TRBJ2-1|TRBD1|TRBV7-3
TGTGCCAGCAGCCCCGGGACAGGGAGGGACAATGAGCAGTTCTTC
CASSPGTGRDNEQFF
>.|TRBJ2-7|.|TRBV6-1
TGTGCCAGCAGTGCTACGGACAGTCAAGCCTACGAGCAGTACTTC
CASSATDSQAYEQYF
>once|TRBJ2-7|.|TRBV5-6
TGTGCCAGCAGCTTGGGTTCAGGGAACGAGCAGTACTTC
CASSLGSGNEQYF
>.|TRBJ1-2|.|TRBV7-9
TGTGCCAGCAGCACCTGGGACACTAACTATGGCTACACCTTC
CASSTWDTNYGYTF
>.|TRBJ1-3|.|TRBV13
TGTGCCAGCAGAGGGGATACAGGAAACACCATATATTTT
CASRGDTGNTIYF
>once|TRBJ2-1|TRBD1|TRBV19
TGTGCCAGTAGTCCCGTTGGGACAGGCAATGAGCAGTTCTTC
CASSPVGTGNEQFF
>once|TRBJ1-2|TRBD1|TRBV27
TGTGCCAGCAGCCCAGGGGGCGGCTATGGCTACACCTTC
CASSPGGGYGYTF
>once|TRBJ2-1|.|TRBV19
TGTGCCAGTAGTATATTGAGCGACCCCTACAATGAGCAGTTCTTC
CASSILSDPYNEQFF
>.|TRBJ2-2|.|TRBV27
TGTGCCAGCAGTCCACTAAACACCGGGGAGCTGTTTTTT
CASSPLNTGELFF
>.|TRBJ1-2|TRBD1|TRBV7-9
TGTGCCAGCAGCGGGGAGGACAGGGAGGGCCACTATGGCTACACCTTC
CASSGEDREGHYGYTF
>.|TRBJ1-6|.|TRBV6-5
TGTGCCAGCAATCCGACGGGAGATTCACCCCTCCACTTT
CASNPTGDSPLHF
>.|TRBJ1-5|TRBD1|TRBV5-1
TGCGCCAGCAGCTTGGGTTCTACAGGGGGTGGCGGGCCCCAGCATTTT
CASSLGSTGGGGPQHF
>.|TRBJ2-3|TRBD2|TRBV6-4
TGTGCCAGCAGTCCAACTAGCGGGGGCACAGATACGCAGTATTTT
CASSPTSGGTDTQYF
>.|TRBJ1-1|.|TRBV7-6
TGTGCCAGCAGCTTAGCAGGGAGGAACACTGAAGCTTTCTTT
CASSLAGRNTEAFF
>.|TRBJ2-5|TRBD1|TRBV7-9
TGTGCCAGCAGCTCGGACAGGGAGCAAGAGACCCAGTACTTC
CASSSDREQETQYF
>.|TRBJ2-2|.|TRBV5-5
TGTGCCAGCAGCTTTACCCTACAGGGTAGCCTCACCGGGGAGCTGTTTTTT
CASSFTLQGSLTGELFF
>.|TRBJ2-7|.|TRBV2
TGTGCCAGCAGTGATAGGAGGGACGGCCTCTACGAGCAGTACTTC
CASSDRRDGLYEQYF
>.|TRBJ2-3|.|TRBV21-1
TGTGCCAGCAGCCATAGGGGGAACGCGCAGTATTTT
CASSHRGNAQYF
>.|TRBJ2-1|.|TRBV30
TGTGCCTGGAGCGAAGGGAGACCTGAGCAGTTCTTC
CAWSEGRPEQFF
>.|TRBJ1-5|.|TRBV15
TGTGCCACCAGCAGCGACAGTTATAGCAATCAGCCCCAGCATTTT
CATSSDSYSNQPQHF
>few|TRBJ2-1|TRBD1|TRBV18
TGTGCCAGCTCACCACCGGGACAGGGTCAGTTCTTC
CASSPPGQGQFF
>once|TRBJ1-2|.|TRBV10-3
TGTGCCATCAGTGAGTCGTGGGGAGGAGGCGACTATGGCTACACCTTC
CAISESWGGGDYGYTF
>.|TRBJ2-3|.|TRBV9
TGTGCCAGCAGCGTAGCAGGGAGGCGCACAGATACGCAGTATTTT
CASSVAGRRTDTQYF
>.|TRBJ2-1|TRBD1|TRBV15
TGTGCCACCAGCTCGGACAGGTACAATGAGCAGTTCTTC
CATSSDRYNEQFF
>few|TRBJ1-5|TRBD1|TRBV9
TGTGCCAGCAGTCCGGACAGGGGCAATCAGCCCCAGCATTTT
CASSPDRGNQPQHF
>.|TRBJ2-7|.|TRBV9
TGTGCCAGCAGCGTAGTCACAGGGTATCCCTCCTACGAGCAGTACTTC
CASSVVTGYPSYEQYF
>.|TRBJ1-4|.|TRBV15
TGTGCCACCAGCAGCAGTACAGGGTTCACTAATGAAAAACTGTTTTTT
CATSSSTGFTNEKLFF
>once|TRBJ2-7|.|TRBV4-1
TGCGCCAGCAGCCAGGGCGGGACCTACGAGCAGTACTTC
CASSQGGTYEQYF
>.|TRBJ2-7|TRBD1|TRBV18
TGTGCCAGCTCAATCGGACAGGGGGCGTCCTACGAGCAGTACTTC
CASSIGQGASYEQYF
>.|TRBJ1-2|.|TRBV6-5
TGTGCCAGCAGTTACACGACCGGACATGGGGATGGCTACACCTTC
CASSYTTGHGDGYTF
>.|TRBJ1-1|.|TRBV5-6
TGTGCCAGCAGCTTTGGTCGAGGCGGCACTGAAGCTTTCTTT
CASSFGRGGTEAFF
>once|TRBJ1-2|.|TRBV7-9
TGTGCCAGCAGCTCTGGGGGGAATGGCTACACCTTC
CASSSGGNGYTF
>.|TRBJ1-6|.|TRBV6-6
TGTGCCAGCAGTCCCTCACAACGATCCGATAATTCACCCCTCCACTTT
CASSPSQRSDNSPLHF
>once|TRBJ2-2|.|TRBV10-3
TGTGCCATCAGTGAAGGTCAGGTACACACCGGGGAGCTGTTTTTT
CAISEGQVHTGELFF
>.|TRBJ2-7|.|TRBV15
TGTGCCACCAGGTCCCCCCCCACAGGGTCCATCTACGAGCAGTACTTC
CATRSPPTGSIYEQYF
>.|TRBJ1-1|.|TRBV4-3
TGCGCCAGCAGCCAAGAAATAATAGACGGGGGAATGAACACTGAAGCTTTCTTT
CASSQEIIDGGMNTEAFF
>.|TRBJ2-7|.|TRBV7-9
TGTGCCAGCAGTACCCCCTATTTGGACGAGCAGTACTTC
CASSTPYLDEQYF
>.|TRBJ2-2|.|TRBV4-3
TGCGCCAGCAGCCAAGACTCTCTGGCGGTCACCGGGGAGCTGTTTTTT
CASSQDSLAVTGELFF
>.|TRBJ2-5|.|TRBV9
TGTGCCAGCAGCCCAGGACAGTCACAAGAGACCCAGTACTTC
CASSPGQSQETQYF
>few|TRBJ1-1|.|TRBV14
TGTGCCAGCAGCTATGCCGAGGGAGTCTTTGAAGCTTTCTTT
CASSYAEGVFEAFF
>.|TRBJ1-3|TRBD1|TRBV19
TGTGCCAGCGGACAGGTTGGAAACACCATATATTTT
CASGQVGNTIYF
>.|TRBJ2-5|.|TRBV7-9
TGTGCCAGCAGCTTACCGTCGGAAGGGGCAGGGTTACAGACCCAGTACTTC
CASSLPSEGAGLQTQYF
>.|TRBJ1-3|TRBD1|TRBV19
TGTGCCAGTAGTATAGTGGGACAGTTCTCTGGAAACACCATATATTTT
CASSIVGQFSGNTIYF
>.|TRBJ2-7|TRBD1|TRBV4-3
TGCGCCAGCAGCCAAAGTGGGACAGTGGGTTTCTACGAGCAGTACTTC
CASSQSGTVGFYEQYF
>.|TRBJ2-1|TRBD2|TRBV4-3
TGCGCCAGCAGCCAATGGGTCCCTACGGCGGGGGGGTACAATGAGCAGTTCTTC
CASSQWVPTAGGYNEQFF
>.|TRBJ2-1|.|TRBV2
TGTGCCAGCAGCGGACTCGAGCAGTTCTTC
CASSGLEQFF
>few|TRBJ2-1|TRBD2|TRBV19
TGTGCCAGTAGTCCGTATAGCGGGGGCTCCTACAATGAGCAGTTCTTC
CASSPYSGGSYNEQFF
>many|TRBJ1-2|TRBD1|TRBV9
TGTGCCAGCAGCGTAGGGACAGGGGTCAACTATGGCTACACCTTC
CASSVGTGVNYGYTF
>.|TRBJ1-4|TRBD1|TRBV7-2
TGTGCCAGCAGCTTACAGGGGGACAATGAAAAACTGTTTTTT
CASSLQGDNEKLFF
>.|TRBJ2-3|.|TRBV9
TGTGCCAGCAGCGGATCGGACAATACGCAGTATTTT
CASSGSDNTQYF
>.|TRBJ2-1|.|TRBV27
TGTGCCAGCAGGACAGGTTACAATGAGCAGTTCTTC
CASRTGYNEQFF
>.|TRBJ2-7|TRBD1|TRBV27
TGTGCCAGCAGAGGGACAGGGGGTTTCTACGAGCAGTACTTC
CASRGTGGFYEQYF
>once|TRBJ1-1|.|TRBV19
TGTGCCAGTAGTATTTTAGGGGACACTGAAGCTTTCTTT
CASSILGDTEAFF
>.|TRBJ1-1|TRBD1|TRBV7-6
TGTGCCAGCAGCTCTCATCCAGGGGGTGAAGCTTTCTTT
CASSSHPGGEAFF
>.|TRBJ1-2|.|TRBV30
TGTGCAAAACGGGGGGGCTGGGGCTACACCTTC
CAKRGGWGYTF
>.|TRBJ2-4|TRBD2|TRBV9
TGTGCCAGCAGCGTAGCGGGACTAGCCCAAAACATTCAGTACTTC
CASSVAGLAQNIQYF